These 21 T cell receptor beta chains were all obtained from the same sample, sequenced in a study of T-cell reconstitution after alpha-beta-depleted transplantation in children. Preparation of the TCRbeta library involved a method that used unique molecular identifiers. A single record per CDR3 protein comes from TCRdb applying MiXCR to the PCR reads. The data hold about 870,000 distinct CDR3 sequences, with approximately 15% observed a single time. The sequenced sample was PBMCs, mostly from graft donor cells, obtained 360 days after TCRalphabeta/CD19-depleted stem cell transplant. The source of these receptors is a male patient aged 10 to 17 who had a stem cell transplant for acute lymphoblastic leukemia, so the T cells may come from the graft donor.

This clonotype was counted at least ten times. The gene calls are TRBV29-1 and TRBJ2-2; D is unclear. CDR1 is SQVTM, CDR2 ANQGSEA, per germline. The CDR3 runs to 14 residues. Between the trimmed V and J ends, which lost 0 bases and 1 base, there was a span of 6 bases. CDR3 amino acids: CSVEDIGNTGELFF. CDR3 DNA: TGCAGCGTTGAAGATATCGGGAACACCGGGGAGCTGTTTTTT.

This clonotype was observed at least ten times. The chain recombines TRBV15 with TRBJ1-2; D unresolved. The CDR3 is 12 amino acids. The germline V gene encodes CDR1 LNHNV and CDR2 YYDKDF (reference sequence). Trimming took off 3 bases at V and 3 bases at J, with 5 bases between the two ends. The CDR3 DNA is TGTGCCACCAGCAGTAGATACTATGGCTACACCTTC. Protein sequence: CATSSRYYGYTF.

This clonotype turned up a few times. This chain links TRBV20-1 with TRBJ2-7, with 7 nucleotides matching TRBD2. V was clipped by 6 bases and J by 6 bases; unmatched bases: 8. This CDR3 has 12 residues. Germline lookup yields CDR1 DFQATT and CDR2 SNEGSKA (reference sequence). In DNA form, the CDR3 reads TGCAGTGCCGGACTAGGCCCCTCCGAGCAGTACTTC. Amino acids: CSAGLGPSEQYF.

The chain joins TRBV4-1 to TRBJ1-1; 7 bases map to TRBD1. Germline assignment: CDR1 MGHRA and CDR2 YSYEKL. This CDR3 has 15 amino acids. Trimming cost V 4 bases and J 4 bases; bases outside gene matches: 9. CDR3 sequence reads: CASSPGGGHSTEAFF. CDR3 DNA sequence: TGCGCCAGCAGCCCAGGGGGGGGGCATAGCACTGAAGCTTTCTTT.

This clonotype was seen ten or more times. This sequence joins TRBV20-1 and TRBJ2-1; 10 bases line up with TRBD2. This CDR3 has 14 residues. Germline V lookup: CDR1 DFQATT, CDR2 SNEGSKA (reference sequence). The V segment lost 5 bases and the J segment 4 bases; nucleotides outside the gene matches: 5. CDR3 DNA sequence: TGCAGTGCTGGGAGCGGGAGGGATTACAATGAGCAGTTCTTC. Translating gives CSAGSGRDYNEQFF.

This sequence joins TRBV3-1 and TRBJ1-1; D possibly corresponds to TRBD1 (6 bases). With 2 bases removed from V and 0 bases from J, the gap between germline ends came to 16 bases. CDR1 and CDR2 from the germline V gene are LGHDT and YNNKEL (reference sequence). This CDR3 has 17 amino acids. In nucleotides, the CDR3 is TGTGCCAGCAGCCAATTCAGGGCAGGGGCGATGAACACTGAAGCTTTCTTT. It translates to CASSQFRAGAMNTEAFF. The full variable domain, in which reference TRBV3-1 and TRBJ1-1 provide the parts outside the CDR3, is DTAVSQTPKYLVTQMGNDKSIKCEQNLGHDTMYWYKQDSKKFLKIMFSYNNKELIINETVPNRFSPKSPDKAHLNLHINSLELGDSAVYFCASSQFRAGAMNTEAFFGQGTRLTVV.

The rearrangement joins TRBV7-2 to TRBJ1-5, with D uncertain. CDR3 length: 16 residues. Germline CDR1 is SGHTA and CDR2 is FQGNSA. V was pared by 1 base and J by 0 bases, with 10 bases between. CDR3 DNA sequence: TGTGCCAGCAGCTTAGAGCCCAGTCATAGCAATCAGCCCCAGCATTTT. Translation: CASSLEPSHSNQPQHF. The entire variable domain, with the rest obtained from reference TRBV7-2 and TRBJ1-5, is as follows: GAGVSQSPSNKVTEKGKDVELRCDPISGHTALYWYRQSLGQGLEFLIYFQGNSAPDKSGLPSDRFSAERTGGSVSTLTIQRTQQEDSAVYLCASSLEPSHSNQPQHFGDGTRLSIL.

This clonotype has a handful of counts. The chain has TRBV14 and TRBJ2-5; D uncertain. Germline V gene lookup returns CDR1 SGHDN and CDR2 FVKESK. The CDR3 totals 14 residues. Trimming removed 0 bases from V and 5 bases from J, with 10 bases in between. CDR3 in DNA: TGTGCCAGCAGCCAAGATCGGTGGCCGGAGACCCAGTACTTC. This codes for CASSQDRWPETQYF.

This clonotype was detected only a few times. This chain uses TRBV25-1 with TRBJ2-1; D is possibly TRBD2 (5 bases). V was shortened by 5 bases and J by 9 bases, with 20 bases between the two germline ends. Per germline, CDR1 MGHDK and CDR2 SYGVNS. CDR3 length equals 15 residues. DNA for the CDR3: TGTGCCAGCAGTACCAGACAAAACGGAGGCACTGAGCAGTTCTTC. This sequence encodes CASSTRQNGGTEQFF.

This clonotype occurred a few times. The CDR3 nucleotides are TGTGCCAGCAGTTACTCGGTGGCCCCTAATGAAAAACTGTTTTTT. Amino acid sequence: CASSYSVAPNEKLFF. The chain combines TRBV6-5 with TRBJ1-4; D unclear. Germline V lookup: CDR1 MNHEY, CDR2 SVGAGI. The germline V and J ends were trimmed by 0 bases and 3 bases, with 8 bases remaining between them. CDR3 length equals 15 residues.

The rearrangement links TRBV27 to TRBJ1-2, with TRBD1 identical over 8 bases. V lost 8 bases to trimming and J lost 4 bases; unmatched junction nucleotides: 0. Germline V lookup: CDR1 MNHEY, CDR2 SMNVEV (reference sequence). The CDR3 loop spans 11 amino acids. The CDR3 region has the DNA TGTGCCAGCGGACAGGGCTATGGCTACACCTTC. Residues: CASGQGYGYTF.

The V call is TRBV29-1, the J call TRBJ2-1, with 9 bases identical to TRBD1. The ends lost 6 bases at V and 7 bases at J; junction bases unmatched: 4. The V gene's germline CDR1 is SQVTM and CDR2 ANQGSEA. CDR3 size: 12 residues. The CDR3 DNA follows: TGCAGCGTGGACAGGGGAGAGAATGAGCAGTTCTTC. Protein: CSVDRGENEQFF.

This clonotype has more than one count but fewer than ten. This chain's CDR3 is CASMRVARLGTQYF. CDR3 bases: TGTGCCAGCATGAGAGTCGCGCGCCTTGGGACCCAGTACTTC. The J gene is TRBJ2-5, the V gene TRBV27; D not resolved. CDR1 and CDR2 from the germline V gene are MNHEY and SMNVEV (reference sequence). Deletions cut 7 bases from V and 7 bases from J, with 19 bases between. CDR3 length equals 14 residues.

The CDR3 protein is CASSLYHGDIPPETQYF. CDR3 nucleotides: TGTGCCAGCAGCTTATACCACGGGGATATCCCCCCAGAGACCCAGTACTTC. V and J are TRBV7-6 and TRBJ2-5, with a possible D match to TRBD2 (5 bases). Germline lookup yields CDR1 SGHVS and CDR2 FNYEAQ. This CDR3 comprises 17 residues. Trimming removed 2 bases at V and 4 bases at J, with 20 bases between.

This chain's CDR3 is CASSSFDLGDEQFF. The CDR3 DNA sequence: TGCGCCAGCAGCTCGTTCGACTTGGGGGATGAGCAGTTCTTC. The rearrangement joins TRBV5-1 to TRBJ2-1, with D perhaps matching TRBD1 or TRBD2 (5 bases each). Trimming shortened V by 3 bases and J by 8 bases, and 15 bases separated the two germline ends. The CDR3 runs to 14 residues. The germline gives CDR1 SGHRS, CDR2 YFSETQ.

V is TRBV2 and J is TRBJ2-7; unclear D gene. CDR1 and CDR2 (germline): SNHLY, FYNNEI. The V and J ends lost 7 bases and 0 bases respectively, with 16 bases between them. CDR3 length: 15 amino acids. CDR3 sequence (DNA): TGTGCCAGCAACCCGACCTGGCTGGGCTCCTACGAGCAGTACTTC. This encodes CASNPTWLGSYEQYF.

Only a few counts were recorded for this clonotype. V gene TRBV10-3 combines with J gene TRBJ2-7; TRBD1 is a possible D gene (8 bases). This CDR3 region has 17 residues. The ends were cut back, 0 bases at V and 4 bases at J, with 19 bases in the middle. Per germline, CDR1 ENHRY and CDR2 SYGVKD. DNA of the CDR3: TGTGCCATCAGTGAGTCCCTGGGGGGGGACAGGAGGTACGAGCAGTACTTC. The encoded protein is CAISESLGGDRRYEQYF.

This rearrangement joins TRBV5-1 to TRBJ2-1; the D gene is possibly TRBD2 (6 bases). The CDR3 has 15 amino acids. V gave up 5 bases and J gave up 6 bases, with 18 bases separating them. Germline V gives CDR1 SGHRS, CDR2 YFSETQ. CDR3 protein: CASSKDGRISNEQFF. CDR3 in DNA: TGCGCCAGCAGTAAAGACGGGAGAATATCCAATGAGCAGTTCTTC.

The V gene is TRBV20-1, the J gene TRBJ2-1; TRBD2 matches 10 bases. There are 17 residues in the CDR3. Unmatched junction bases numbered 14, after V lost 5 bases and J lost 4 bases. Germline lookup yields CDR1 DFQATT and CDR2 SNEGSKA (reference sequence). CDR3 sequence: CSARPSGRGGPYNEQFF. Written as DNA, the CDR3 is TGCAGTGCTCGCCCTAGCGGGAGAGGGGGCCCATACAATGAGCAGTTCTTC.

The chain joins TRBV28 to TRBJ2-7, with TRBD1 matching over 8 bases. This CDR3 region has 15 residues. The ends lost 4 bases at V and 0 bases at J; junction bases unmatched: 5. The germline gives CDR1 MDHEN, CDR2 SYDVKM. This chain's CDR3 is CASSSRDRPSYEQYF. The DNA of the CDR3 is TGTGCCAGCAGTTCCCGGGACAGGCCCTCCTACGAGCAGTACTTC.

This clonotype has only a few counts. The chain has TRBV4-1 and TRBJ2-2; no clear D gene. Trimming shortened V by 1 base and J by 4 bases, and 4 bases separated the two germline ends. CDR1 is MGHRA and CDR2 is YSYEKL in the germline V gene. There are 13 residues in the CDR3. CDR3 coding DNA: TGCGCCAGCAGCCAAGTCCCCACCGGGGAGCTGTTTTTT. Amino acids: CASSQVPTGELFF.